This TCR beta chain appears in the sequencing data of a study of neurological immune-mediated disorders. The overall study: Disease course was recorded as relapsing-remitting for some 31 and secondary progressive for about 9% of the 34 multiple sclerosis patients.

This clonotype was seen repeatedly, ten times or more. The authors produced cDNA by 5'RACE using 10-nucleotide random UMIs. One entry per CDR3 protein results from TCRdb running MiXCR on the 5' RACE reads. The table has under 70,000 distinct CDR3 sequences, 3% to 4% seen once. The clonotype was recovered from a woman between 50 and 59 years old with multiple sclerosis. The sequenced material came from PBMCs.

CDR3 DNA sequence: TGCAGTGCTAGGGACGCCGGGACAGATACGCAGTATTTT. Amino acids: CSARDAGTDTQYF. This chain uses TRBV20-1 with TRBJ2-3, with D hard to call. This CDR3 has 13 amino acids. Trimming shortened V by 3 bases and J by 3 bases, and 10 bases separated the two germline ends. Germline values: CDR1 DFQATT, CDR2 SNEGSKA (reference sequence).